The 32 T cell receptor beta chains below all came from one sample that was sequenced in a study of blood T cell repertoires in COVID-19. Profiled with immunoSEQ multiplex PCR; TCRdb holds only in-frame clones, not every one. Here the sample spans about 120,000 clones, approximately 85% being singletons. The specimen sequenced was peripheral blood. These receptor sequences come from a woman aged 60-75 years with COVID-19, enrolled during active disease.

This chain uses TRBV7-9 with TRBJ1-6; 8 bases match TRBD1. CDR3 length equals 15 residues. Trimming removed 8 bases from V and 9 bases from J; junction bases left unmatched: 12. Germline values: CDR1 SEHNR, CDR2 FQNEAQ (reference sequence). The CDR3 spells CASDAPQGAGSPLHF. The CDR3 DNA sequence: TGTGCCAGCGACGCCCCCCAGGGGGCCGGTTCACCCCTCCACTTT.

The chain joins TRBV19 to TRBJ1-5, with 7 bases identical to TRBD1. This CDR3 has 14 amino acids. The J segment lost 3 bases and the V segment lost 6 bases, leaving 5 bases of the junction unmatched. The germline V gene encodes CDR1 LNHDA and CDR2 SQIVND (reference sequence). The CDR3 DNA reads TGTGCCAGTAGACCTACAGGGGACAATCAGCCCCAGCATTTT. Its translation: CASRPTGDNQPQHF.

V is TRBV5-1 and J is TRBJ1-1; D unresolved. Germline CDR1 and CDR2: SGHRS and YFSETQ. This CDR3 has 13 amino acids. Trimming left V 4 bases short and J 4 bases short, with 11 bases between. This chain's CDR3 is CASSRMTGTEAFF. CDR3 nucleotides: TGCGCCAGCAGCCGGATGACGGGCACTGAAGCTTTCTTT.

This sequence joins TRBV27 and TRBJ2-7, with D tentatively TRBD1 (6 bases). V dropped 4 bases and J dropped 0 bases, with 13 bases sitting between them. Germline-derived CDR1 and CDR2 are MNHEY and SMNVEV (reference sequence). This CDR3 spans 15 amino acids. The chain's CDR3 is CASSSAGTNSYEQYF. The DNA of the CDR3 is TGTGCCAGCAGTTCCGCCGGGACAAACTCCTACGAGCAGTACTTC.

V usage is TRBV7-9 and J usage is TRBJ2-1; no definite D call. V was trimmed by 2 bases and J by 4 bases, leaving 3 bases between them. Germline CDR1 reads SEHNR; CDR2 reads FQNEAQ (reference sequence). CDR3 length: 12 amino acids. The DNA for the CDR3 is TGTGCCAGCAGCTTACAGTACAATGAGCAGTTCTTC. This codes for CASSLQYNEQFF.

The chain joins TRBV24-1 to TRBJ2-2; 12 nucleotides agree with TRBD1. The J segment lost 5 bases and the V segment lost 7 bases, leaving 7 bases of the junction unmatched. The CDR3 runs 16 residues. Germline loops: CDR1 KGHDR, CDR2 SFDVKD. The CDR3, as DNA: TGTGCCACCAGCCCGGGACAGGGGGCGCCGACCGGGGAGCTGTTTTTT. This sequence encodes CATSPGQGAPTGELFF.

The rearrangement uses TRBV6-5 and TRBJ2-2, with D possibly matching TRBD2 (6 bases). Trimming cost V 5 bases and J 5 bases, with 15 bases left between them. The germline V gene encodes CDR1 MNHEY and CDR2 SVGAGI. The CDR3 is 15 residues long. The CDR3 here is CASSRTGASTGELFF. CDR3 sequence (DNA): TGTGCCAGCAGTCGTACGGGAGCGTCAACCGGGGAGCTGTTTTTT.

The gene calls are TRBV18 and TRBJ1-2; 7 bases fit TRBD1. The CDR3 spans 16 residues. Germline assignment: CDR1 KGHSH and CDR2 LQKENI. Trimming at V came to 0 bases and at J to 5 bases, leaving 9 bases not matched to a gene. The CDR3 bases are TGTGCCAGCTCACCACCCGGAACAGGGGAATATTATGGCTACACCTTC. Translation gives CASSPPGTGEYYGYTF.

A few counts support this clone. The chain carries TRBV7-9 and TRBJ2-3; TRBD2 is a possible D gene (6 bases). Per germline, CDR1 SEHNR and CDR2 FQNEAQ (reference sequence). V lost 1 base and J lost 3, with 14 bases in between. This CDR3 is built from 16 residues. As DNA, the CDR3 is TGTGCCAGCAGCTTAGAAGTTTGGGACTGGACAGATACGCAGTATTTT. Its protein product is CASSLEVWDWTDTQYF.

This chain connects TRBV6-2 or TRBV6-3 to TRBJ1-2; 8 bases are shared with TRBD1. Trimming removed 2 bases from V and 7 bases from J; junction bases left unmatched: 9. Germline lookup yields CDR1 MNHEY and CDR2 SVGEGT. CDR3 size: 15 residues. The CDR3 DNA follows: TGTGCCAGCAGTTACCCGACAGGGGAAGGAGCTGGCTACACCTTC. Translating gives CASSYPTGEGAGYTF.

This CDR3 is CASRTQGYYGYTF. CDR3 DNA sequence: TGTGCCAGTAGAACACAGGGGTATTATGGCTACACCTTC. This chain uses TRBV19 with TRBJ1-2; 7 positions match TRBD1. Germline V CDR1 and CDR2: LNHDA, SQIVND (reference sequence). The V and J ends lost 6 bases and 5 bases, in that order; junction bases with no gene match: 6. The CDR3 contains 13 residues.

The V call is TRBV4-1, the J call TRBJ1-1; D unresolved. The CDR3 is 13 amino acids. V lost 1 base to trimming and J lost 1 base, with 4 bases between them. Germline V lookup: CDR1 MGHRA, CDR2 YSYEKL. This CDR3 is CASSQVRNTEAFF. DNA for the CDR3: TGCGCCAGCAGCCAAGTCAGGAACACTGAAGCTTTCTTT.

This chain joins TRBV27 and TRBJ1-6, with TRBD1 matching 10 bases. The CDR3 has 17 amino acids. Per germline, CDR1 MNHEY and CDR2 SMNVEV (reference sequence). The V and J ends lost 1 base and 9 bases, in that order; junction bases with no gene match: 9. The chain's CDR3 is CASSLLTGGASSSPLHF. CDR3 coding DNA: TGTGCCAGCAGTTTATTGACAGGGGGCGCCTCAAGTTCACCCCTCCACTTT.

The chain combines TRBV19 with TRBJ1-2; 11 positions agree with TRBD1. Germline V CDR1 and CDR2: LNHDA, SQIVND (reference sequence). This CDR3 comprises 16 residues. Trimming removed 2 bases from V and 7 bases from J; junction bases left unmatched: 9. In DNA form, the CDR3 reads TGTGCCAGTAGTATACTGGACAGGGGGCGATCTGGTGGCTACACCTTC. This encodes CASSILDRGRSGGYTF.

This chain connects TRBV10-3 to TRBJ1-5; a possible D gene is TRBD1 (6 bases). The V and J ends lost 3 bases and 1 base respectively, with 10 bases between them. This CDR3 contains 15 residues. CDR1 and CDR2 from the germline V gene are ENHRY and SYGVKD. This chain's CDR3 is CAISDGQGSNQPQHF. DNA for the CDR3: TGTGCCATCAGTGATGGGCAGGGGAGCAATCAGCCCCAGCATTTT.

The chain employs TRBV5-1 and TRBJ1-2; D might be TRBD1 (6 bases). Germline loops: CDR1 SGHRS, CDR2 YFSETQ. V lost 6 bases and J lost 4, with 19 bases in between. The CDR3 is 15 residues long. The CDR3 bases are TGCGCCAGCACGACAGGCTCCGGAGCAGGCTATGGCTACACCTTC. Translation: CASTTGSGAGYGYTF.

This sequence joins TRBV23-1 and TRBJ2-7; D possibly corresponds to TRBD2 (6 bases). TRBV23-1 is annotated as an ORF whose role is uncertain. The CDR3 is made up of 14 amino acids. V shed 2 bases and J shed 3 bases, with 11 bases lying between them. CDR3 DNA: TGCGCCAGCAGTCAAACATGGGGGGTCTACGAGCAGTACTTC. It specifies CASSQTWGVYEQYF.

The chain links TRBV5-1 to TRBJ2-4; tentative D call: TRBD2 (6 bases). The V gene's germline CDR1 is SGHRS and CDR2 YFSETQ. The CDR3 extends over 15 amino acids. The ends were cut back, 0 bases at V and 5 bases at J, with 12 bases in the middle. The CDR3 DNA is TGCGCCAGCAGCTTGGTAGCGGAAAGCCAAAACATTCAGTACTTC. Its protein product is CASSLVAESQNIQYF.

Here the CDR3 DNA reads TGTGCCAGCAGTGAATACCCGGGGTCCTACGAGCAGTACTTC. Amino acids: CASSEYPGSYEQYF. The chain links TRBV6-1 to TRBJ2-7; possible D gene TRBD2, 5 bases. V shed 2 bases and J shed 1 base, with 9 bases lying between them. This CDR3 contains 14 residues. Germline V gene sequence: CDR1 MNHNS, CDR2 SASEGT.

J is TRBJ2-7 and V is TRBV10-2; D may be TRBD2 (5 bases). The V gene's germline CDR1 is WSHSY and CDR2 SAAADI. This CDR3 is built from 11 residues. Trimming removed 5 bases from V and 7 bases from J, with 9 bases in between. The chain's CDR3 is CASSSQREQYF. The CDR3, as DNA: TGCGCCAGCAGTAGCCAGCGGGAGCAGTACTTC.

J is TRBJ1-5 and V is TRBV18, with 9 bases that match TRBD1. The germline V gene has CDR1 KGHSH and CDR2 LQKENI. The CDR3 contains 16 residues. V dropped 3 bases and J dropped 6; count of bases not matched to a gene: 9. CDR3 protein: CASSPGEQGAAQPQHF. CDR3 DNA: TGTGCCAGCTCACCTGGGGAACAGGGGGCGGCTCAGCCCCAGCATTTT.

V and J are TRBV6-5 and TRBJ1-4; 8 nucleotides match TRBD1. CDR3 size: 14 residues. CDR1 is MNHEY, CDR2 SVGAGI, per germline. The junction had 7 bases not matched to a gene; V was cut back by 6 bases and J by 7 bases. The CDR3 DNA reads TGTGCCAGCAGCCTCGGACAGGGAGGTGAAAAACTGTTTTTT. The encoded protein is CASSLGQGGEKLFF.

The chain carries TRBV19 and TRBJ1-2, with D unclear. V gave up 5 bases and J gave up 0 bases, with 16 bases separating them. From germline, CDR1 is LNHDA and CDR2 SQIVND (reference sequence). This CDR3 region has 16 residues. The CDR3 sequence: CASSPAGRASNYGYTF. DNA of the CDR3: TGTGCCAGTAGTCCAGCGGGTCGGGCTTCTAACTATGGCTACACCTTC.

The rearrangement uses TRBV7-6 and TRBJ1-5, with TRBD1 matching 9 bases. The germline V gene encodes CDR1 SGHVS and CDR2 FNYEAQ. The CDR3 sequence is 14 residues long. The trim removed 3 bases at V and 7 bases at J, leaving 4 bases unmatched. CDR3 in DNA: TGTGCCAGCAGCTTGTGGACAGGGGAACAGCCCCAGCATTTT. It translates to CASSLWTGEQPQHF.

The gene calls are TRBV4-2 and TRBJ1-2; 8 positions agree with TRBD1. The V and J ends lost 1 base and 6 bases, in that order; junction bases with no gene match: 10. The CDR3 is made up of 16 amino acids. Germline V gene lookup returns CDR1 LGHNA and CDR2 YNFKEQ. As DNA, the CDR3 is TGTGCCAGCAGCCAAGCCGCGGACAGGGAGGAGAATGGCTACACCTTC. It codes for CASSQAADREENGYTF.

The rearrangement links TRBV7-6 to TRBJ1-2; a possible D gene is TRBD1 (6 bases). Germline V CDR1 and CDR2: SGHVS, FNYEAQ. V dropped 1 base and J dropped 3 bases, with 9 bases sitting between them. CDR3 size: 14 residues. CDR3 nucleotides: TGTGCCAGCAGCTTAGTTCAGGGGCACTATGGCTACACCTTC. Translation gives CASSLVQGHYGYTF. The full variable domain, completed using reference TRBV7-6 and TRBJ1-2, is GAGVSQSPRYKVTKRGQDVALRCDPISGHVSLYWYRQALGQGPEFLTYFNYEAQQDKSGLPNDRFSAERPEGSISTLTIQRTEQRDSAMYRCASSLVQGHYGYTFGSGTRLTVV.

CDR3 nucleotide sequence: TGTGCCAGCAGGGTAGGGACAGGGAACACCGGGGAGCTGTTTTTT. This encodes CASRVGTGNTGELFF. The V and J genes are TRBV7-3 and TRBJ2-2; TRBD1 matches at 8 bases. V trimming: 6 bases; J trimming: 1 base; junction bases outside the gene matches: 4. Germline V CDR1 and CDR2: SGHTA, FQGTGA. The length of the CDR3 is 15 residues.

The chain carries TRBV5-5 and TRBJ1-1; D might be TRBD1 (5 bases). V dropped 0 bases and J dropped 9 bases, with 12 bases sitting between them. The germline V gene has CDR1 SGHKS and CDR2 YYEKEE (reference sequence). The CDR3 covers 13 residues. The CDR3 DNA reads TGTGCCAGCAGCTTGGAGGGGCGGACCAAAGCTTTCTTT. As protein: CASSLEGRTKAFF.

For the CDR3, the DNA is TGTGCCAGCAGTGAGTCCTGGGGGCGTAATTCACCCCTCCACTTT. It translates to CASSESWGRNSPLHF. V is TRBV2 and J is TRBJ1-6, with a weak D call TRBD1 (6 bases). The CDR3 consists of 15 residues. Germline V CDR1 and CDR2: SNHLY, FYNNEI. V shed 3 bases and J shed 6 bases, with 12 bases lying between them. The entire variable domain, with the rest obtained from reference TRBV2 and TRBJ1-6, is as follows: EPEVTQTPSHQVTQMGQEVILRCVPISNHLYFYWYRQILGQKVEFLVSFYNNEISEKSEIFDDQFSVERPDGSNFTLKIRSTKLEDSAMYFCASSESWGRNSPLHFGNGTRLTVT.

The genes are TRBV5-4 and TRBJ2-3; 7 nucleotides agree with TRBD2. After removal of 0 bases from V and 0 bases from J, the junction contained 4 bases not matched to a gene. Germline V lookup: CDR1 SGHNT, CDR2 YYREEE (reference sequence). The CDR3 extends over 16 amino acids. The CDR3 sequence: CASSLAGGGSTDTQYF. CDR3 nucleotide sequence: TGTGCCAGCAGCTTGGCAGGCGGGGGAAGCACAGATACGCAGTATTTT.

This chain connects TRBV5-1 to TRBJ2-7; perhaps TRBD1 as D (7 bases). This CDR3 is built from 16 residues. V shed 3 bases and J shed 3 bases, with 19 bases lying between them. Germline CDR1 is SGHRS and CDR2 is YFSETQ. This CDR3 is CASSSEGGQPFYEQYF. CDR3 in DNA: TGCGCCAGCAGCTCGGAGGGGGGACAGCCGTTCTACGAGCAGTACTTC.

The V gene is TRBV30, the J gene TRBJ2-7, with D maybe TRBD1 (6 bases). CDR3 size: 13 residues. In germline, CDR1 is GTSNPN, CDR2 SVGIG (reference sequence). V lost 3 bases and J 3 bases, leaving 12 bases between the germline ends. In DNA, the CDR3 is TGTGCCTGGAGGGGGCAGGGGTTCTACGAGCAGTACTTC. Translating it yields CAWRGQGFYEQYF.